Given below is one T cell receptor beta chain in context. The antigen remains undetermined. The data stem from a study of T cell responses to AZD1222 COVID-19 vaccine. Regarding the study as a whole: With dominance at 160-218 and 743-854, vaccine-associated CD4 TCRs spanned spike. Spike-specific TCR depth and breadth grew after two AZD1222 doses.

Some clones are missing from TCRdb's copy, which holds only in-frame ones; the method was immunoSEQ multiplex PCR. The table includes some 69,000 clones, roughly 87% detected once. Germline V CDR1 and CDR2: LNHDA, SQIVND (reference sequence). The CDR3 has 17 amino acids. The V gene lost 5 bases and the J gene lost 2 bases, with 19 bases spanning the gap. The chain uses TRBV19 and TRBJ1-5, with a possible D match to TRBD1 (6 bases). The source of this sequence is an adult in good health. The sample in question was peripheral blood, obtained on day 0 of AZD1222 vaccination. The chain's CDR3 is CASSGPYRVTGNQPQHF. CDR3 in DNA: TGTGCCAGTAGTGGACCATACAGGGTAACCGGCAATCAGCCCCAGCATTTT.